The entry below describes one T cell receptor beta chain. The entry originates in a study of OX40 agonist ivuxolimab in advanced cancers. The repertoire was sequenced with immunoSEQ multiplex PCR; TCRdb's copy has only in-frame clones and lacks some. The sample contains 24,000 or so clones, 85% to 90% of which appear only once. There are 20 residues in the CDR3. V shed 3 bases and J 1 base; nucleotides not matched to a gene: 18. CDR1 KGHSH and CDR2 LQKENI come from the germline V gene. The receptor comes from an adult with an advanced solid tumor such as melanoma, head and neck, liver or kidney cancer. Material: CD4+ or CD8+ T cells sorted from blood, obtained in a trial of the OX40 agonist ivuxolimab. The rearrangement links TRBV18 to TRBJ1-3; 7 bases agree with TRBD1. Here the CDR3 DNA reads TGTGCCAGCTCACCCATCAACGTCCCCGGGACAGTCATATCTGGAAACACCATATATTTT. Translation: CASSPINVPGTVISGNTIYF.